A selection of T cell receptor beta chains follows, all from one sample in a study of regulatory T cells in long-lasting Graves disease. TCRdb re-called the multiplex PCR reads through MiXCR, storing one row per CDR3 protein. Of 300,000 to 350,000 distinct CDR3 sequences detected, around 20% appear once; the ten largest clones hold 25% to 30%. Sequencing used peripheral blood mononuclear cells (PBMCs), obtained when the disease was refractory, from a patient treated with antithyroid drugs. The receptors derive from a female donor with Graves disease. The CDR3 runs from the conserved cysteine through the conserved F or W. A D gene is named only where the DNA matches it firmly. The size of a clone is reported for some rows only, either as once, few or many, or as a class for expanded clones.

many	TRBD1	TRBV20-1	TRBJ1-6	TGCAGTGCTGACAGGGGGCTGGATAATTCACCCCTCCACTTT	CSADRGLDNSPLHF
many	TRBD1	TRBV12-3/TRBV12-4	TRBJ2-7	TGTGCCAGCAGTCCGGGACAGACCTACGAGCAGTACTTC	CASSPGQTYEQYF
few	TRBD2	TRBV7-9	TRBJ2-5	TGTGCCAGCAGCTTTAGCGGGCGAGAGACCCAGTACTTC	CASSFSGRETQYF
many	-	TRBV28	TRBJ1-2	TGTGCCAGCAGTAAAGGACAGCCAACTAACTATGGCTACACCTTC	CASSKGQPTNYGYTF
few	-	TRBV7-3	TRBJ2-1	TGTGCCAGCCAACCTTACAGGGCAAGGTACAATGAGCAGTTCTTC	CASQPYRARYNEQFF
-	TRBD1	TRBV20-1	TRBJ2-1	TGCAGTGCAGGGGGGTGGGACAGGGGGCCAACCAGTTCCTACAATGAGCAGTTCTTC	CSAGGWDRGPTSSYNEQFF
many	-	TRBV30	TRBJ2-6	TGTGCCTGGAGCGACAGTGGCGGGGCCAACGTCCTGACTTTC	CAWSDSGGANVLTF
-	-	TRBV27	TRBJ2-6	TGTGTCAGCAGTTTATTGGGGGCCAACGTCCTGACTTTC	CVSSLLGANVLTF
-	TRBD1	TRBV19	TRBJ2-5	TGTGCCAGTAGTATACGGACAGGGGGAGAGACCCAGTACTTC	CASSIRTGGETQYF
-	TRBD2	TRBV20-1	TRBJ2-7	TGCAGTGCTAGAGGGACTAGCCTTTTTTACGAGCAGTACTTC	CSARGTSLFYEQYF
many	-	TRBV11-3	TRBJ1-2	TGTGCCAGCAGCTTCAGTATCCGGAGTTACATATATGGCTACACCTTC	CASSFSIRSYIYGYTF
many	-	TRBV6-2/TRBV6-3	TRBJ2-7	TGTGCCAGCAGTTACGTCTCCTTGGGGGAGCAGTACTTC	CASSYVSLGEQYF
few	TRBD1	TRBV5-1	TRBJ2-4	TGCGCCAGCAGCCTTTGGACAGGGGTAAACATTCAGTACTTC	CASSLWTGVNIQYF
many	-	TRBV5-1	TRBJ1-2	TGCGCCAGTGGCGGAATAGGAGCTGGCTACACCTTC	CASGGIGAGYTF
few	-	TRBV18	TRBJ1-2	TGTGCCAGCTCACCACCCAAAAGTAGTGGTGGCTACACCTTC	CASSPPKSSGGYTF
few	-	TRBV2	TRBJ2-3	TGTGCCAGCAGTGATGGGATCAGGGTTACCTACACAGATACGCAGTATTTT	CASSDGIRVTYTDTQYF
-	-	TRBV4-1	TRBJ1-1	TGCGCCAGCAGCCAACCACAGGGTGAAGCTTTCTTT	CASSQPQGEAFF
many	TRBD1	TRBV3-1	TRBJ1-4	TGTGCCAGCAGCCCGGGACAGTTTAATGAAAAACTGTTTTTT	CASSPGQFNEKLFF
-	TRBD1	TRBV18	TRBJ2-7	TGTGCCAGCTCATCAGGAACCTGGGACAGGGGCAACTCCTACGAGCAGTACTTC	CASSSGTWDRGNSYEQYF
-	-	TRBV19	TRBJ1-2	TGTGCCAGTAGTATAGTCGACAACTACTATGGCTACACCTTC	CASSIVDNYYGYTF
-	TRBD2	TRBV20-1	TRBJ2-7	TGCAGTGCTCTACTAGCGGGAGAGAACGAGCAGTACTTC	CSALLAGENEQYF
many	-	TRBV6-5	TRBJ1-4	TGTGCCAGCAGTTCCCGGAGGGGACGAGGGAGGTTAAGTGAAAAACTGTTTTTT	CASSSRRGRGRLSEKLFF
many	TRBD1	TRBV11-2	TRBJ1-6	TGTGCCAGCACCAGGGGGTCCGATAATTCACCCCTCCACTTT	CASTRGSDNSPLHF
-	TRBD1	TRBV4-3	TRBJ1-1	TGCGCCAGCAGCGCGTACAGGGGAGCTGAAGCTTTCTTT	CASSAYRGAEAFF
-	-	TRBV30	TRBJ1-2	TGTGCCTTAAACGGGGGGGCGCAGGATTATGGCTACACCTTC	CALNGGAQDYGYTF
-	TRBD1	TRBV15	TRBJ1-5	TGTGCCACCAGCAGAGGGACAGGGAGTAATCAGCCCCAGCATTTT	CATSRGTGSNQPQHF
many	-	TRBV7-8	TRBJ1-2	TGTGCCAGCAGTCCCCTGGAACCGGGACCGTTCTATGGCTACACCTTC	CASSPLEPGPFYGYTF
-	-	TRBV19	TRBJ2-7	TGTGCCAGTAGTATTTTGCCGACCTACGAGCAGTACTTC	CASSILPTYEQYF
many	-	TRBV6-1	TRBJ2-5	TGTGCCAGCAGTGATGGTCCAGGGACCCAGTACTTC	CASSDGPGTQYF
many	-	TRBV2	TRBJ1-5	TGTGCCAGCAGTGAACTTTACCTCCAGCATTTT	CASSELYLQHF
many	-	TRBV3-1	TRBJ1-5	TGTGCCAGCAGCCAAGATCCTGCCTACAGTCAGCCCCAGCATTTT	CASSQDPAYSQPQHF
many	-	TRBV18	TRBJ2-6	TGTGCCAGCTCACCGATTGGTTCTGGGGCCAACGTCCTGACTTTC	CASSPIGSGANVLTF
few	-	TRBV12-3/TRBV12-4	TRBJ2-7	TGTGCCAGCAGTTCGATTACCTACGAGCAGTACTTC	CASSSITYEQYF
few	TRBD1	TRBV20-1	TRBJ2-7	TGCAGTGCTCGGGTCCTCGGGACAGGGTCACCCTACGAGCAGTACTTC	CSARVLGTGSPYEQYF
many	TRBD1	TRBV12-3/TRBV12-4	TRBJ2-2	TGTGCCAGCAGACCGTCGACAGGGTACACCGGGGAGCTGTTTTTT	CASRPSTGYTGELFF
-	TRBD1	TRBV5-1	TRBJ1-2	TGCGCCAGCAGCCCGACAGGGACTGCGGGCTACACCTTC	CASSPTGTAGYTF
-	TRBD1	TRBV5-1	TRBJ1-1	TGCGCCAGCAGACCAAGGACAGGGGTAAAGACTGAAGCTTTCTTT	CASRPRTGVKTEAFF
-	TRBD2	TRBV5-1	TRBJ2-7	TGCGCCAGCAGCTTGTCGGGACTAGCGGCCGACGAGCAGTACTTC	CASSLSGLAADEQYF
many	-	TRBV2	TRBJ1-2	TGTGCCAGCAGTGAAAGGGCAAACGGCTACACCTTC	CASSERANGYTF
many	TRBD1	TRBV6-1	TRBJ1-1	TGTGCCAGCAGTGAAGAGACCCCAGGGGGCTTTCGCACTGAAGCTTTCTTT	CASSEETPGGFRTEAFF
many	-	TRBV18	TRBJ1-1	TGTGCCACACGCGTTAATCTGAACACTGAAGCTTTCTTT	CATRVNLNTEAFF
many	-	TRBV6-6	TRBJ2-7	TGTGCCAGCAGTTACTCGACAAGGGCGTCACAGGGCCGGGCGGGGACCTACGAGCAGTACTTC	CASSYSTRASQGRAGTYEQYF
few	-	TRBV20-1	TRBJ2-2	TGCAGTGCTAGAGTGGACTGGGACAGGGAGCTGTTTTTT	CSARVDWDRELFF
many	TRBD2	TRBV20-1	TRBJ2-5	TGCAGTGCTCGGGGGGCTAGCGGGAGTGTGGCCCAGTACTTC	CSARGASGSVAQYF
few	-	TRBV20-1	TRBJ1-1	TGCAGTGCTAGACGGGACGGATTGAACACTGAAGCTTTCTTT	CSARRDGLNTEAFF
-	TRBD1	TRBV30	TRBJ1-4	TGTGCCTGGAGTCTGACAGGGGGCGATGAAAAACTGTTTTTT	CAWSLTGGDEKLFF
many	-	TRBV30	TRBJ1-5	TGTGCCTGGAGTGTTGGTAGTAGCAATCAGCCCCAGCATTTT	CAWSVGSSNQPQHF
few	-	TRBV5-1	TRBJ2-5	TGCGCCAGCAGCTTGGGAGTAACCCAGTACTTC	CASSLGVTQYF
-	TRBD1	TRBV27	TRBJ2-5	TGTGCCAGCAGTAAGGGACAGGGTAGAGAGACCCAGTACTTC	CASSKGQGRETQYF
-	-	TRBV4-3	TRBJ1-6	TGCGCCAGCAGCCAAGACCCACCCCCAACGACAGGTTATAATTCACCCCTCCACTTT	CASSQDPPPTTGYNSPLHF
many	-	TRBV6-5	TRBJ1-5	TGTGCCAGCAGTTACGCCAGAATCGGTCAGCCCCAGCATTTT	CASSYARIGQPQHF
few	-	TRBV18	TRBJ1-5	TGTGCCAGCTCACTTGCCCAGTCCGGGCCCTACGGCAATCAGCCCCAGCATTTT	CASSLAQSGPYGNQPQHF
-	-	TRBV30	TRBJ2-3	TGTGCCTGGAGTCGTGGACTAGCAGGGGGCCGTACGCAGTATTTT	CAWSRGLAGGRTQYF